Presented here are 32 T cell receptor beta chains from one specimen sequenced in a study of identical twins. TCRdb ran MiXCR on the 5' RACE reads and lists one entry per CDR3 protein. The data contain about 220,000 distinct CDR3 sequences, roughly 7.5% of them singletons. These data were likewise used in another study, on yellow fever vaccine responses in identical twins.

Source material: memory (CD45RO+) T cells sorted from blood. These receptors all come from a woman younger than 30 in good health.

This clonotype came up many times. The chain couples TRBV29-1 to TRBJ1-1; no clear D gene. The CDR3 contains 12 residues. The germline gives CDR1 SQVTM, CDR2 ANQGSEA. V lost 6 bases to trimming and J lost 0 bases, with 8 bases between them. In DNA form, the CDR3 reads TGCAGCGTCGCCGATTTGAACACTGAAGCTTTCTTT. Encoded protein: CSVADLNTEAFF.

This clonotype was counted between two and nine times. This rearrangement joins TRBV20-1 to TRBJ2-3, with 8 bases aligning to TRBD2. The CDR3 runs to 17 residues. Germline V gene data show CDR1 as DFQATT and CDR2 as SNEGSKA (reference sequence). V gave up 5 bases and J gave up 5 bases; unmatched junction bases: 18. CDR3 region: CSAVGIRGAGAVDTQYF. The CDR3 DNA reads as TGCAGTGCTGTGGGGATCCGGGGAGCGGGAGCAGTAGATACGCAGTATTTT.

This clonotype has at least ten counts. V and J are TRBV29-1 and TRBJ2-3, with 10 nucleotides matching TRBD2. CDR3 length: 15 residues. The V segment lost 5 bases and the J segment 4 bases; nucleotides outside the gene matches: 9. Germline CDR1 SQVTM, CDR2 ANQGSEA. The CDR3 coding sequence is TGCAGCGTTAAGGGAACTAGCGGGGACGCAGATACGCAGTATTTT. Its protein is CSVKGTSGDADTQYF.

Many counts were recorded for this clonotype. This sequence joins TRBV20-1 and TRBJ1-5; 7 nucleotides agree with TRBD1. Per the germline V gene, CDR1 is DFQATT and CDR2 is SNEGSKA (reference sequence). The junction had 8 bases not matched to a gene; V was cut back by 6 bases and J by 6 bases. The CDR3 runs 13 residues. The CDR3 DNA follows: TGCAGTGCCCGAGGGACAGAGAGTCAGCCCCAGCATTTT. Its translation is CSARGTESQPQHF.

This clonotype appeared a few times. The DNA for the CDR3 is TGTGCCAGCAGGCCCCCCGGGGTAGAGCAGTTCTTC. Translating gives CASRPPGVEQFF. V usage is TRBV6-1 and J usage is TRBJ2-1, with D possibly TRBD2 on 5 matching bases. This CDR3 contains 12 residues. Germline V CDR1 and CDR2: MNHNS, SASEGT. Trimming cost V 6 bases and J 10 bases, with 13 bases left between them.

This clonotype showed up just a few times. The chain combines TRBV7-9 with TRBJ1-6; D is unresolved. CDR3 length: 13 amino acids. CDR1 SEHNR and CDR2 FQNEAQ come from the germline V gene (reference sequence). Between the trimmed V and J ends, which lost 2 bases and 7 bases, there was a span of 6 bases. CDR3 nucleotide sequence: TGTGCCAGCAGCTTATTGGAGAATTCACCCCTCCACTTT. It encodes CASSLLENSPLHF.

This clonotype was seen at least ten times. V usage is TRBV7-2 and J usage is TRBJ1-5; D is unclear. V dropped 5 bases and J dropped 1 base, with 12 bases sitting between them. The CDR3 extends over 15 amino acids. Per germline, CDR1 SGHTA and CDR2 FQGNSA. The CDR3 DNA reads as TGTGCCAGCAGCCCCGAAGGTGGGAGCAATCAGCCCCAGCATTTT. Residues: CASSPEGGSNQPQHF.

This chain joins TRBV6-2 or TRBV6-3 and TRBJ2-1; the D is unclear. Germline V gene lookup returns CDR1 MNHEY and CDR2 SVGEGT. CDR3 length: 14 residues. Deletions cut 0 bases from V and 5 bases from J, with 8 bases between. CDR3 region: CASSYSLGNNEQFF. The CDR3 DNA reads as TGTGCCAGCAGTTACTCTTTAGGGAACAATGAGCAGTTCTTC.

The V call is TRBV18, the J call TRBJ2-1, with 15 bases fitting TRBD2. CDR3 length equals 17 residues. CDR1 is KGHSH and CDR2 is LQKENI in the germline V gene. V lost 3 bases to trimming and J lost 4 bases; unmatched junction nucleotides: 4. CDR3 residues: CASSPRGLAGGYNEQFF. CDR3 DNA: TGTGCCAGCTCACCGCGCGGACTAGCGGGAGGGTACAATGAGCAGTTCTTC.

Many counts were recorded for this clonotype. The chain joins TRBV6-2 or TRBV6-3 to TRBJ2-3; D remains ambiguous. Trimming took off 7 bases at V and 4 bases at J, with 12 bases between the two ends. Germline V lookup: CDR1 MNHEY, CDR2 SVGEGT. The CDR3 contains 13 residues. CDR3: CASTYRNADTQYF. The CDR3 DNA is TGTGCCAGCACTTATAGGAATGCAGATACGCAGTATTTT.

This clonotype was counted many times. V is TRBV5-1 and J is TRBJ2-7, with D possibly matching TRBD1 (6 bases). The CDR3 sequence is 16 residues long. Germline CDR1 SGHRS, CDR2 YFSETQ. V was cut by 5 bases and J by 0 bases, with 18 bases left in between. The CDR3 DNA reads as TGCGCCAGCAGGAGCTCCGGGACAAATCCCTCCTACGAGCAGTACTTC. Translating it yields CASRSSGTNPSYEQYF.

A few counts support this clonotype. The chain joins TRBV6-5 to TRBJ2-5; 9 bases agree with TRBD2. This CDR3 contains 15 residues. CDR1 MNHEY and CDR2 SVGAGI come from the germline V gene. Trimming took 4 bases from V and 7 from J; bases not matched to a gene: 10. CDR3 in DNA: TGTGCCAGCAGTTCCCCCAGCGGGGGGAGAGGGACCCAGTACTTC. Amino acid sequence: CASSSPSGGRGTQYF.

V is TRBV4-1 and J is TRBJ2-3, with D tentatively TRBD2 (5 bases). Germline assignment: CDR1 MGHRA and CDR2 YSYEKL. The V and J ends lost 3 bases and 0 bases respectively, with 13 bases between them. This CDR3 region has 16 residues. Here the CDR3 reads CASSQFSVGSTDTQYF. The CDR3, as DNA: TGCGCCAGCAGCCAGTTTAGCGTCGGGAGCACAGATACGCAGTATTTT.

The chain links TRBV7-9 to TRBJ1-2; unclear D gene. From germline, CDR1 is SEHNR and CDR2 FQNEAQ (reference sequence). CDR3 length equals 11 residues. V lost 4 bases and J lost 8, with 8 bases in between. The CDR3 sequence is CASSYQWGYTF. The CDR3, as DNA: TGTGCCAGCAGCTATCAATGGGGCTACACCTTC.

A few counts support this clonotype. The V and J genes are TRBV15 and TRBJ2-7; 8 nucleotides line up with TRBD2. The V and J ends lost 2 bases and 1 base, in that order; junction bases with no gene match: 10. Germline CDR1 LNHNV, CDR2 YYDKDF (reference sequence). The CDR3 totals 17 residues. The CDR3 loop is CATSRLPLAGGSYEQYF. The CDR3 DNA is TGTGCCACCAGCAGACTCCCCTTGGCGGGGGGATCCTACGAGCAGTACTTC.

This clonotype was counted at least ten times. The rearrangement links TRBV28 to TRBJ1-5; 10 nucleotides agree with TRBD1. This CDR3 comprises 17 residues. Germline trimming cut 7 bases from V and 2 bases from J; bases unmatched to any gene: 11. Germline CDR1 and CDR2: MDHEN and SYDVKM. The CDR3 DNA reads as TGTGCCAGCATTGGGGTTCGTGGGACAGGGGGCAATCAGCCCCAGCATTTT. This codes for CASIGVRGTGGNQPQHF.

The sample holds a few counts of this clonotype. The chain links TRBV28 to TRBJ2-7, with 10 nucleotides matching TRBD1. Germline V gene sequence: CDR1 MDHEN, CDR2 SYDVKM. The CDR3 extends over 15 amino acids. J gave up 7 bases and V 5 bases, and 11 bases lay outside the gene matches. The CDR3 sequence is CASSPTGGRGREQYF. The DNA of the CDR3 is TGTGCCAGCAGTCCGACAGGGGGCCGGGGGAGAGAGCAGTACTTC.

The CDR3 reads CASSPSRLAGGIETQYF. The CDR3 nucleotides are TGTGCCAGCAGTCCTTCGCGACTAGCGGGGGGGATCGAGACCCAGTACTTC. V usage is TRBV2 and J usage is TRBJ2-5; TRBD2 agrees at 14 bases. The CDR3 is 17 amino acids. Per germline, CDR1 SNHLY and CDR2 FYNNEI. V lost 5 bases and J lost 5; bases outside the gene matches: 10.

This clonotype appeared a single time. V gene TRBV20-1 combines with J gene TRBJ2-7; the D gene could be TRBD1 or TRBD2 (5 bases each). Germline values: CDR1 DFQATT, CDR2 SNEGSKA (reference sequence). V was shortened by 6 bases and J by 3 bases, with 15 bases between the two germline ends. The CDR3 loop spans 13 amino acids. CDR3 sequence (DNA): TGCAGTGCGCACCGGGACCCCCTCTACGAGCAGTACTTC. It codes for CSAHRDPLYEQYF.

The rearrangement links TRBV10-3 to TRBJ2-7, with D possibly TRBD2 on 5 matching bases. V was shortened by 11 bases and J by 3 bases, with 17 bases between the two germline ends. The CDR3 runs to 13 residues. Germline lookup yields CDR1 ENHRY and CDR2 SYGVKD. CDR3 bases: TGTGCCGCCCGACTCCCGGGGAACTACGAGCAGTACTTC. It is translated as CAARLPGNYEQYF.

The chain carries TRBV11-2 and TRBJ2-2, with 7 bases that match TRBD2. The trim removed 5 bases at V and 6 bases at J, leaving 6 bases unmatched. Germline assignment: CDR1 SGHAT and CDR2 FQNNGV. The CDR3 has 14 residues. The CDR3 nucleotides read TGTGCCAGCAGCCCCCGGGGGGTTGCCGGGGAGCTGTTTTTT. It codes for CASSPRGVAGELFF.

This chain joins TRBV28 and TRBJ2-5; TRBD1 or TRBD2 may be the D gene (5 bases each). CDR3 length: 16 amino acids. Per germline, CDR1 MDHEN and CDR2 SYDVKM. V lost 3 bases to trimming and J lost 4 bases, with 18 bases between them. CDR3 protein: CASSFQGPMVGETQYF. DNA of the CDR3: TGTGCCAGCAGTTTTCAGGGACCGATGGTCGGAGAGACCCAGTACTTC.

Regarding this clonotype: The junction and the germline gene differ at one end; a read error may be behind it. The chain carries TRBV4-1 and TRBJ1-5, with 7 bases matching TRBD1. The germline V gene has CDR1 MGHRA and CDR2 YSYEKL. The CDR3 has 14 residues. CDR3: CASSQVHGRGVSYF. The CDR3, as DNA: TGCGCCAGCAGCCAAGTACATGGCAGGGGGGTTTCCTATTTT.

This clonotype was picked up a small number of times. This chain links TRBV7-2 with TRBJ2-7; TRBD2 matches 8 bases. V shed 3 bases, J shed 3 bases, and the junction held 13 bases outside the gene matches. The CDR3 extends over 17 amino acids. The germline V gene has CDR1 SGHTA and CDR2 FQGNSA. The CDR3 is CASSFQQSGTRSYEQYF. The CDR3 DNA sequence: TGTGCCAGCAGCTTTCAACAATCCGGGACTAGAAGCTACGAGCAGTACTTC. Drawing the rest from reference TRBV7-2 and TRBJ2-7, the complete variable domain is GAGVSQSPSNKVTEKGKDVELRCDPISGHTALYWYRQSLGQGLEFLIYFQGNSAPDKSGLPSDRFSAERTGGSVSTLTIQRTQQEDSAVYLCASSFQQSGTRSYEQYFGPGTRLTVT.

The rearrangement joins TRBV12-3 or TRBV12-4 to TRBJ1-1; 7 bases are a match to TRBD1. With V trimmed by 3 bases and J by 6 bases, 1 base remained unmatched. The CDR3 loop spans 12 amino acids. This chain's CDR3 is CASSFDRAEAFF. The CDR3, as DNA: TGTGCCAGCAGTTTTGACAGGGCTGAAGCTTTCTTT.

This clonotype was counted at least ten times. The rearrangement joins TRBV15 to TRBJ2-5, with a weak D call TRBD2 (5 bases). The V end lost 8 bases, the J end lost 5 bases, and 12 bases lay between the germline ends. The CDR3 length is 12 residues. The germline gives CDR1 LNHNV, CDR2 YYDKDF (reference sequence). CDR3 DNA sequence: TGTGCCACCGCGACGGACTGGGAGACCCAGTACTTC. This translates into CATATDWETQYF. Full variable domain (remainder filled in from reference TRBV15 and TRBJ2-5): DAMVIQNPRYQVTQFGKPVTLSCSQTLNHNVMYWYQQKSSQAPKLLFHYYDKDFNNEADTPDNFQSRRPNTSFCFLDIRSPGLGDTAMYLCATATDWETQYFGPGTRLLVL.

The chain has TRBV7-9 and TRBJ1-5; no clear D. The germline gives CDR1 SEHNR, CDR2 FQNEAQ (reference sequence). Trimming shortened V by 5 bases and J by 4 bases, and 9 bases separated the two germline ends. The CDR3 has 13 amino acids. CDR3 in DNA: TGTGCCAGCAGCCTTATAGCAAATCAGCCCCAGCATTTT. Translation: CASSLIANQPQHF. Drawing the rest from reference TRBV7-9 and TRBJ1-5, the complete variable domain is DTGVSQNPRHKITKRGQNVTFRCDPISEHNRLYWYRQTLGQGPEFLTYFQNEAQLEKSRLLSDRFSAERPKGSFSTLEIQRTEQGDSAMYLCASSLIANQPQHFGDGTRLSIL.

This clonotype was detected only a few times. The V gene is TRBV5-6, the J gene TRBJ2-7, with TRBD2 matching over 12 bases. Germline V gives CDR1 SGHDT, CDR2 YYEEEE. CDR3 length: 16 residues. The trim removed 4 bases at V and 1 base at J, leaving 6 bases unmatched. CDR3 nucleotide sequence: TGTGCCAGCAGCCCGGGACTAGCGGGTGAATCCTACGAGCAGTACTTC. Its translation is CASSPGLAGESYEQYF. Using reference TRBV5-6 and TRBJ2-7 for the parts outside the CDR3, the full variable domain is DAGVTQSPTHLIKTRGQQVTLRCSPKSGHDTVSWYQQALGQGPQFIFQYYEEEERQRGNFPDRFSGHQFPNYSSELNVNALLLGDSALYLCASSPGLAGESYEQYFGPGTRLTVT.

The genes are TRBV11-2 and TRBJ2-1, with D possibly being TRBD2 (6 bases). Trimming took off 5 bases at V and 4 bases at J, with 9 bases between the two ends. Germline loops: CDR1 SGHAT, CDR2 FQNNGV. This CDR3 has 13 amino acids. CDR3 loop: CASSISGYNEQFF. Here the CDR3 DNA reads TGTGCCAGCAGCATTAGCGGTTACAATGAGCAGTTCTTC.

In this sample, this clonotype turned up a few times. This chain links TRBV27 with TRBJ1-1, with D possibly TRBD1 on 6 matching bases. Germline V gene lookup returns CDR1 MNHEY and CDR2 SMNVEV (reference sequence). This CDR3 spans 13 amino acids. The germline V and J ends were trimmed by 6 bases and 4 bases, with 12 bases remaining between them. As DNA, the CDR3 is TGTGCCAGCAGCTGGGGGGCCGGCACTGAAGCTTTCTTT. It is translated as CASSWGAGTEAFF.

There are many counts of this clonotype. The J gene is TRBJ2-4, the V gene TRBV11-2; D possibly corresponds to TRBD2 (6 bases). Trimming left V 6 bases short and J 0 bases short, with 12 bases between. Per germline, CDR1 SGHAT and CDR2 FQNNGV. CDR3 length: 15 amino acids. CDR3 coding DNA: TGTGCCAGCAGACCGGCGGGGTTAGCCAAAAACATTCAGTACTTC. This sequence encodes CASRPAGLAKNIQYF.

Ten or more counts support this clonotype. In nucleotides, the CDR3 is TGTGCCAGCAGCCAAGAATTAAGCGGGGGGGCCATAGATACGCAGTATTTT. Translating gives CASSQELSGGAIDTQYF. The rearrangement links TRBV4-2 to TRBJ2-3; 10 nucleotides align to TRBD2. CDR1 is LGHNA, CDR2 YNFKEQ, per germline. The length of the CDR3 is 17 residues. V shed 0 bases, J shed 5 bases, and the junction held 8 bases outside the gene matches.